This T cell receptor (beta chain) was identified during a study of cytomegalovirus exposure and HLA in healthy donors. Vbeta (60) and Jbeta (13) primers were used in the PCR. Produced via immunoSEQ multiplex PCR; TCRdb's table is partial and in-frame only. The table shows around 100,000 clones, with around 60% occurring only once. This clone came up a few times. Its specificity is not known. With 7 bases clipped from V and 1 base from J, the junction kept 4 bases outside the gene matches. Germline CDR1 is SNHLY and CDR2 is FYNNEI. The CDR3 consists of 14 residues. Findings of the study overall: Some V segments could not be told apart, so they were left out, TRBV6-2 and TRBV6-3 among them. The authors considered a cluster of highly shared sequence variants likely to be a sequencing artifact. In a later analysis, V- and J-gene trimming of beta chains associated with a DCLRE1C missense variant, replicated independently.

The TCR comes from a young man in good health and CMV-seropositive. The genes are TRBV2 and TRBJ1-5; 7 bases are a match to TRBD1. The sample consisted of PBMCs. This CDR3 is CASTGGRSNQPQHF. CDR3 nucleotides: TGTGCCAGCACAGGGGGTCGGAGCAATCAGCCCCAGCATTTT.